These 31 T cell receptor beta chains came from one sample sequenced in a study of shared clonotypes between healthy human individuals. Measured with immunoSEQ multiplex PCR; TCRdb has only the in-frame clones, and not every one. The table has about 1 million clones, more than 65% seen once; the top ten hold over 1.3%. Sample: memory CD4+ T cells sorted from blood. As to subset: CD45RA-negative fraction. These TCRs come from a man younger than 35 in good health.

The chain joins TRBV6-1 to TRBJ1-5, with D possibly being TRBD1 (6 bases). Trimming shortened V by 2 bases and J by 4 bases, and 15 bases separated the two germline ends. The CDR3 length is 16 residues. Per germline, CDR1 MNHNS and CDR2 SASEGT. CDR3 nucleotide sequence: TGTGCCAGCAGTGAACGAACAGGGAGTGGGAATCAGCCCCAGCATTTT. As protein: CASSERTGSGNQPQHF.

Only one count was recorded for this clone. Other DNA sequences in this specimen translate into the identical CDR3. The V call is TRBV30, the J call TRBJ1-5, with a weak D call TRBD1 (6 bases). The V and J ends lost 3 bases and 0 bases respectively, with 12 bases between them. This CDR3 is built from 15 residues. Germline V gene lookup returns CDR1 GTSNPN and CDR2 SVGIG (reference sequence). The CDR3 loop is CAWSVRGVSNQPQHF. The CDR3 DNA reads TGTGCCTGGAGCGTAAGGGGGGTTAGCAATCAGCCCCAGCATTTT.

In DNA form, the CDR3 reads TGCGCCAGCAGCTTGGCCGGACAGGGACACGAGCAGTACTTC. It yields the protein CASSLAGQGHEQYF. The chain joins TRBV5-1 to TRBJ2-7; 8 bases are a match to TRBD1. The J segment lost 5 bases and the V segment lost 0 bases, leaving 4 bases of the junction unmatched. The germline V gene encodes CDR1 SGHRS and CDR2 YFSETQ. The CDR3 is 14 residues long. The full variable domain, its missing parts supplied by reference TRBV5-1 and TRBJ2-7, is KAGVTQTPRYLIKTRGQQVTLSCSPISGHRSVSWYQQTPGQGLQFLFEYFSETQRNKGNFPGRFSGRQFSNSRSEMNVSTLELGDSALYLCASSLAGQGHEQYFGPGTRLTVT.

The V gene is TRBV4-3, the J gene TRBJ2-2; D tentatively fits TRBD1 or TRBD2 (6 bases each). Deletions cut 0 bases from V and 4 bases from J, with 18 bases between. Germline lookup yields CDR1 LGHNA and CDR2 YSLEER. This CDR3 region has 18 residues. The CDR3 is CASSQDLGGAGSTGELFF. CDR3 sequence (DNA): TGCGCCAGCAGCCAAGATCTGGGGGGCGCAGGATCCACCGGGGAGCTGTTTTTT.

The rearrangement links TRBV6-1 to TRBJ1-4, with D perhaps TRBD1 (6 bases). This CDR3 is built from 15 residues. The germline V gene has CDR1 MNHNS and CDR2 SASEGT. V was trimmed by 6 bases and J by 8 bases, leaving 19 bases between them. The CDR3 loop reads CASSSRQGLGEKLFF. The CDR3 DNA follows: TGTGCCAGCAGCTCCCGGCAGGGGTTGGGGGAAAAACTGTTTTTT.

The J gene is TRBJ2-1, the V gene TRBV30; TRBD1 aligns across 9 bases. Losses at the gene ends were 3 bases for V and 6 bases for J; bases not matched to a gene: 15. Germline CDR1 reads GTSNPN; CDR2 reads SVGIG (reference sequence). The CDR3 is 17 amino acids. CDR3 protein: CAWRVQTPGQGSNEQFF. CDR3 coding DNA: TGTGCCTGGAGGGTGCAAACCCCGGGACAGGGAAGCAATGAGCAGTTCTTC.

This clone came up a few times. This chain joins TRBV30 and TRBJ1-5, with D possibly matching TRBD1 (6 bases). CDR1 is GTSNPN, CDR2 SVGIG, per germline (reference sequence). The V and J ends lost 1 base and 0 bases respectively, with 10 bases between them. This CDR3 is 15 amino acids long. CDR3 DNA sequence: TGTGCCTGGAGTGCGGACAGTTATAGCAATCAGCCCCAGCATTTT. Its translation: CAWSADSYSNQPQHF. Full variable domain (rest looked up from reference TRBV30 and TRBJ1-5): SQTIHQWPATLVQPVGSPLSLECTVEGTSNPNLYWYRQAAGRGLQLLFYSVGIGQISSEVPQNLSASRPQDRQFILSSKKLLLSDSGFYLCAWSADSYSNQPQHFGDGTRLSIL.

This chain uses TRBV9 with TRBJ1-2; D is uncertain. Per the germline V gene, CDR1 is SGDLS and CDR2 is YYNGEE. The CDR3 length is 14 residues. V gave up 6 bases and J gave up 8 bases, with 20 bases separating them. The CDR3 sequence: CASNPDGYTRGYTF. CDR3 in DNA: TGTGCCAGCAACCCCGATGGGTATACGCGAGGCTACACCTTC.

This clone was counted only a few times. The gene calls are TRBV10-3 and TRBJ1-5, with D unclear. The CDR3 consists of 15 residues. The germline CDR1 and CDR2 sequences are ENHRY and SYGVKD. V dropped 0 bases and J dropped 1 base, with 7 bases sitting between them. This CDR3 reads CAISESVGSNQPQHF. The CDR3 DNA is TGTGCCATCAGTGAGTCAGTAGGGAGCAATCAGCCCCAGCATTTT.

This chain connects TRBV10-3 to TRBJ2-7; TRBD2 agrees at 8 bases. The junction had 8 bases not matched to a gene; V was cut back by 4 bases and J by 6 bases. Germline values: CDR1 ENHRY, CDR2 SYGVKD. CDR3 size: 14 residues. For the CDR3, the DNA is TGTGCCATCAGTGTGGGGACTAGTGCTATCGAGCAGTACTTC. It specifies CAISVGTSAIEQYF.

CDR3 in amino acids: CASRDSPEQYEQYF. The CDR3, as DNA: TGTGCCAGCAGGGACTCCCCAGAACAATACGAGCAGTACTTC. V usage is TRBV6-1 and J usage is TRBJ2-7, with D perhaps TRBD2 (5 bases). Looked up from germline, CDR1 is MNHNS and CDR2 is SASEGT. With 6 bases removed from V and 4 bases from J, the gap between germline ends came to 16 bases. The CDR3 totals 14 residues.

A note on this clone: A clone one base away is much larger, so this may be a read error. This rearrangement joins TRBV6-1 to TRBJ1-3; unclear D gene. This CDR3 spans 13 amino acids. V lost 4 bases and J 0 bases, leaving 4 bases between the germline ends. Germline V gene lookup returns CDR1 MNHNS and CDR2 SASEGT. For the CDR3, the DNA is TGTGCCAGCAGTGGGTTCTCTGGAAACACCATATATTTT. This encodes CASSGFSGNTIYF.

In its sample, this clone was seen a few times. The J gene is TRBJ2-2, the V gene TRBV6-5, with TRBD1 as a possible D gene (6 bases). With 4 bases removed from V and 10 bases from J, the gap between germline ends came to 19 bases. The germline CDR1 and CDR2 sequences are MNHEY and SVGAGI. The CDR3 sequence is 15 residues long. CDR3 bases: TGTGCCAGCAGTTCGACGCTTCCCGGGACAAAGGAGCTGTTTTTT. Its translation is CASSSTLPGTKELFF.

This clone turned up a few times. CDR3 in DNA: TGTGCCAGCATGCAAGCGGGAGGGCCCAGCGAGCAGTTCTTC. Encoded protein: CASMQAGGPSEQFF. This chain uses TRBV2 with TRBJ2-1; 10 positions match TRBD2. Trimming at V came to 7 bases and at J to 10 bases, leaving 10 bases not matched to a gene. CDR3 size: 14 residues. Germline loops: CDR1 SNHLY, CDR2 FYNNEI.

The V call is TRBV11-2, the J call TRBJ2-1, with 11 positions matching TRBD1. The V segment lost 4 bases and the J segment 9 bases; nucleotides outside the gene matches: 14. Germline CDR1 reads SGHAT; CDR2 reads FQNNGV. The CDR3 contains 17 residues. CDR3 DNA sequence: TGTGCCAGCAGCTCCCTAAGGACAGGGGGCGCGAATGGTGAGCAGTTCTTC. Translation: CASSSLRTGGANGEQFF.

This chain connects TRBV9 to TRBJ2-2; 8 bases match TRBD2. V lost 4 bases to trimming and J lost 2 bases; unmatched junction nucleotides: 7. The CDR3 runs to 16 residues. Per germline, CDR1 SGDLS and CDR2 YYNGEE. This CDR3 reads CASSLLAGINTGELFF. The CDR3 DNA follows: TGTGCCAGCAGCCTATTAGCGGGGATTAACACCGGGGAGCTGTTTTTT.

The chain employs TRBV10-3 and TRBJ2-5, with a weak D call TRBD2 (6 bases). This CDR3 is built from 16 residues. V dropped 0 bases and J dropped 1 base, with 12 bases sitting between them. Germline V lookup: CDR1 ENHRY, CDR2 SYGVKD. The CDR3 loop is CAISESWGVGQETQYF. The CDR3 DNA reads TGTGCCATCAGTGAGTCGTGGGGGGTAGGCCAAGAGACCCAGTACTTC.

This chain links TRBV10-3 with TRBJ2-1; the match to TRBD1 covers 9 bases. Trimming removed 0 bases from V and 9 bases from J; junction bases left unmatched: 12. CDR1 and CDR2 from the germline V gene are ENHRY and SYGVKD. The CDR3 runs to 17 residues. The CDR3 DNA reads as TGTGCCATCAGTGAGTCCCCCCGACAGGGGGGAAAAAGTGAGCAGTTCTTC. Translated: CAISESPRQGGKSEQFF.

This clone was detected once. The chain couples TRBV28 to TRBJ2-7; TRBD1 is a possible D gene (6 bases). V was trimmed by 4 bases and J by 3 bases, leaving 13 bases between them. CDR3 length: 14 amino acids. From germline, CDR1 is MDHEN and CDR2 SYDVKM. CDR3 sequence reads: CASSSDRPGYEQYF. The CDR3 nucleotides read TGTGCCAGCAGTTCCGACAGGCCGGGCTACGAGCAGTACTTC.

This clone has just a few counts. The chain carries TRBV7-8 and TRBJ2-3; maybe TRBD1 (6 bases). The V gene's germline CDR1 is SGHVS and CDR2 FQNEAQ. There are 15 residues in the CDR3. Trimming took 7 bases from V and 3 from J, leaving 17 bases between them. For the CDR3, the DNA is TGTGCCAGCACCAGTACAGGGTTTCGTACAGATACGCAGTATTTT. Its protein is CASTSTGFRTDTQYF. The entire variable domain, with the rest obtained from reference TRBV7-8 and TRBJ2-3, is as follows: GAGVSQSPRYKVAKRGQDVALRCDPISGHVSLFWYQQALGQGPEFLTYFQNEAQLDKSGLPSDRFFAERPEGSVSTLKIQRTQQEDSAVYLCASTSTGFRTDTQYFGPGTRLTVL.

This clone was observed a handful of times. The sample contains more than one DNA sequence encoding this CDR3. The chain recombines TRBV2 with TRBJ1-1, with 9 bases lining up with TRBD1. Germline V gene sequence: CDR1 SNHLY, CDR2 FYNNEI. This CDR3 is built from 14 residues. V lost 6 bases, J lost 1 base, and 3 bases stayed unmatched. CDR3 coding DNA: TGTGCCAGCAGCCCACAGGGGGCGAACACTGAAGCTTTCTTT. Translated: CASSPQGANTEAFF.

This clone has only a few counts. V usage is TRBV11-2 and J usage is TRBJ2-7; 7 nucleotides align to TRBD2. There are 16 residues in the CDR3. The germline CDR1 and CDR2 sequences are SGHAT and FQNNGV. With V trimmed by 2 bases and J by 2 bases, 9 bases remained unmatched. The CDR3 reads CASSLLGSGSTYEQYF. The CDR3 DNA sequence: TGTGCCAGCAGCTTACTTGGTAGCGGGTCGACCTACGAGCAGTACTTC.

There are a few counts of this clone. The rearrangement uses TRBV5-4 and TRBJ1-1; a weak D match, TRBD1 (6 bases). CDR1 and CDR2 from the germline V gene are SGHNT and YYREEE (reference sequence). The CDR3 is 14 amino acids. Trimming shortened V by 4 bases and J by 0 bases, and 10 bases separated the two germline ends. The CDR3 bases are TGTGCCAGCAGCAACAGGGAGATGAACACTGAAGCTTTCTTT. This codes for CASSNREMNTEAFF.

This rearrangement joins TRBV9 to TRBJ1-6; the D is unclear. CDR1 is SGDLS and CDR2 is YYNGEE in the germline V gene. The CDR3 runs to 16 residues. Trimming left V 0 bases short and J 5 bases short, with 12 bases between. CDR3 sequence: CASSVGQDRNNSPLHF. The CDR3 DNA reads TGTGCCAGCAGCGTAGGGCAGGATCGGAATAATTCACCCCTCCACTTT.

V gene TRBV4-1 combines with J gene TRBJ2-3; D uncertain. CDR3 length equals 15 residues. V lost 0 bases and J 6 bases, leaving 13 bases between the germline ends. Per the germline V gene, CDR1 is MGHRA and CDR2 is YSYEKL. In DNA form, the CDR3 reads TGCGCCAGCAGCCAAGATAGTCGTTATGGGGATACGCAGTATTTT. As protein: CASSQDSRYGDTQYF.

As for this clone: This specimen includes other DNA sequences encoding the same CDR3. The chain is built from TRBV18 and TRBJ1-1, with D uncertain. CDR1 and CDR2 (germline): KGHSH, LQKENI. V lost 4 bases, J lost 1 base, and 7 bases lay in between. The CDR3 contains 13 residues. The CDR3 DNA follows: TGTGCCAGCTCACAGGGAGCGAACACTGAAGCTTTCTTT. This codes for CASSQGANTEAFF. The complete variable domain, with remaining parts taken from reference TRBV18 and TRBJ1-1, reads NAGVMQNPRHLVRRRGQEARLRCSPMKGHSHVYWYRQLPEEGLKFMVYLQKENIIDESGMPKERFSAEFPKEGPSILRIQQVVRGDSAAYFCASSQGANTEAFFGQGTRLTVV.

The gene calls are TRBV7-8 and TRBJ1-4; D is ambiguous. The CDR3 is 16 amino acids. The V gene's germline CDR1 is SGHVS and CDR2 FQNEAQ. V lost 1 base to trimming and J lost 7 bases, with 16 bases between them. As DNA, the CDR3 is TGTGCCAGCAGCTTAGAGTACGGCAGTCCTGCTGAAAAACTGTTTTTT. Protein sequence: CASSLEYGSPAEKLFF.

Comments on this clone: Other DNA sequences from this sample encode an identical CDR3 as well. The chain recombines TRBV4-1 with TRBJ1-5; D perhaps matches TRBD1 (5 bases). This CDR3 is built from 15 residues. The germline V gene has CDR1 MGHRA and CDR2 YSYEKL. The germline V and J ends were trimmed by 3 bases and 6 bases, with 15 bases remaining between them. CDR3 coding DNA: TGCGCCAGCAGCCAGGAGAATACCGGGGCTCAGCCCCAGCATTTT. This sequence encodes CASSQENTGAQPQHF.

Regarding this clone: One end of the junction is discordant with germline, which a read error may explain. The chain employs TRBV30 and TRBJ2-5; D gene ambiguous. Germline CDR1 GTSNPN, CDR2 SVGIG (reference sequence). The CDR3 covers 14 residues. This CDR3 is CAWSMKGSVEAQYF. The CDR3 nucleotides are TGTGCCTGGAGTATGAAAGGTTCTGTAGAGGCCCAGTACTTC. The whole variable domain, filled in from reference TRBV30 and TRBJ2-5, reads SQTIHQWPATLVQPVGSPLSLECTVEGTSNPNLYWYRQAAGRGLQLLFYSVGIGQISSEVPQNLSASRPQDRQFILSSKKLLLSDSGFYLCAWSMKGSVEAQYFGPGTRLLVL.

This sequence joins TRBV30 and TRBJ1-6, with 7 nucleotides matching TRBD1. V dropped 3 bases and J dropped 6; count of bases not matched to a gene: 11. Germline CDR1 and CDR2: GTSNPN and SVGIG (reference sequence). The CDR3 runs 16 residues. The CDR3 sequence: CAWSEGPGQRNSPLHF. For the CDR3, the DNA is TGTGCCTGGAGCGAGGGGCCGGGACAGCGTAATTCACCCCTCCACTTT.

J is TRBJ2-7 and V is TRBV28; D is possibly TRBD1 (6 bases). Germline loops: CDR1 MDHEN, CDR2 SYDVKM. There are 14 residues in the CDR3. Deletions cut 11 bases from V and 1 base from J, with 18 bases between. The CDR3 is CAGGGQGPSYEQYF. Here the CDR3 DNA reads TGTGCCGGCGGTGGGCAGGGGCCTTCCTACGAGCAGTACTTC.